This paragraph covers one TCR beta chain sequence. This CDR3 is 13 amino acids long. Trimming removed 4 bases from V and 7 bases from J, with 13 bases in between. Patients in Seattle were enrolled during active infection, then followed longitudinally. The entry originates in a study of blood T cell repertoires in COVID-19. Overall study context: Samples came from the United States, Italy and Spain, spanning acute and convalescent COVID-19. Nucleic acid was either cDNA or gDNA, and it came from T cells, B-cell-depleted T cells, or PBMCs.

The authors' processing: Amplification of reference gene primers provided the estimated nucleated cell counts. Assay used: immunoSEQ multiplex PCR; TCRdb lists only in-frame clones, some missing. That table gives V, J and clone size, and the DNA gave D and trimming. This sample has 250,000 to 300,000 clones, with around 90% found just once. This sequence originates from a woman aged 55-70 years with COVID-19, enrolled during active disease. This chain links TRBV12-3 or TRBV12-4 with TRBJ1-2; possible D gene TRBD1, 5 bases. Sequenced sample: peripheral blood. For the CDR3, the DNA is TGTGCCAGCAGTTGGCAGGGAAGTAGTGGCTACACCTTC. Translated: CASSWQGSSGYTF.